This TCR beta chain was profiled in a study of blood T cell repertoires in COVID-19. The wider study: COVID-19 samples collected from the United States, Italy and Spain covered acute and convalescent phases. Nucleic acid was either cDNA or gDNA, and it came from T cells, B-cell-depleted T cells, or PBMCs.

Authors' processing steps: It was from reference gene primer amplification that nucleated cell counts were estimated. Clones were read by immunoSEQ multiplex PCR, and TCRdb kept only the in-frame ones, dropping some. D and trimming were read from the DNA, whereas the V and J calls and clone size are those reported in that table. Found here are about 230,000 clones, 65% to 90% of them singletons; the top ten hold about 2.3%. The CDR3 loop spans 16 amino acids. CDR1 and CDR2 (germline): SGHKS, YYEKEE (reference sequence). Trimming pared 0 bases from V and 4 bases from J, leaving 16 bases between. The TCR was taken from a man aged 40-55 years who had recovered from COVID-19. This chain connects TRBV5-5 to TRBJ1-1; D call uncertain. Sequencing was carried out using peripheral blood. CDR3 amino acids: CASSLDASVEFTEAFF. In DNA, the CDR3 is TGTGCCAGCAGCTTGGACGCGAGCGTAGAATTCACTGAAGCTTTCTTT.